A selection of T cell receptor beta chains follows, all from one sample in a study of T cells in Graves' hyperthyroidism and ophthalmopathy. Each CDR3 protein is one row after TCRdb ran MiXCR on the multiplex PCR reads. The profile shows about 590,000 distinct CDR3 sequences, approximately 14% of them singletons. The sequenced sample consisted of blood. The receptor set was obtained from a woman aged 30 to 39 with Graves' hyperthyroidism. Each CDR3 is given with its conserved first and last residue. D genes are given only for firm matches. A row's size may be missing; if present it is once, few, many or a size class.

d_gene,v_gene,abundance,j_gene,CDR3nt,CDR3aa
.,TRBV20-1,few,TRBJ2-2,TGCAGTGCTAGAGATGATTGGCCCGGCGGGACCGGGGAGCTGTTTTTT,CSARDDWPGGTGELFF
TRBD2,TRBV11-2,many,TRBJ2-1,TGTGCCAGCAGCACTGTTAGCGGGAGAGCCTACAATGAGCAGTTCTTC,CASSTVSGRAYNEQFF
TRBD1,TRBV7-9,.,TRBJ2-6,TGTGCCAGCAGTCCCCCGACAGGGGCAGGCTCTGGGGCCAACGTCCTGACTTTC,CASSPPTGAGSGANVLTF
TRBD1,TRBV7-9,many,TRBJ2-7,TGTGCCAGCAGCCCTAGGGGTGTGACAGGGGGTACCGAGCAGTACTTC,CASSPRGVTGGTEQYF
.,TRBV6-5,many,TRBJ2-7,TGTGCCAGCAGTTACGGCGGGACAAAGAGGTACGAGCAGTACTTC,CASSYGGTKRYEQYF
TRBD2,TRBV28,many,TRBJ2-1,TGTGCCAGCTCCCTCAAGCAGGGACTAGCGTCCAATAAGCAGTTCTTC,CASSLKQGLASNKQFF
.,TRBV19,.,TRBJ1-2,TGTGCCAGTAGTACCGACTCGCCCTATGGCTACACCTTC,CASSTDSPYGYTF
.,TRBV3-1,many,TRBJ1-5,TGTGCCAGCAGCCAACGCAGGGGAGGCCAGCCCCAGCATTTT,CASSQRRGGQPQHF
.,TRBV6-2/TRBV6-3,many,TRBJ2-7,TGTGCCAGCAGCTATTCAGCTTACGAGCAGTACTTC,CASSYSAYEQYF
TRBD2,TRBV20-1,many,TRBJ2-1,TGCAGTGCTAGAGATGATAAAGCGGGGATCAAGGATGAGCAGTTCTTC,CSARDDKAGIKDEQFF
TRBD2,TRBV20-1,many,TRBJ2-1,TGCAGTGCTAGAGATCGACTAGCGGGGCCTTACAATGAGCAGTTCTTC,CSARDRLAGPYNEQFF
TRBD1,TRBV20-1,few,TRBJ1-6,TGCAGTGCTAACAGGGGAGGGAATTCACCCCTCCACTTT,CSANRGGNSPLHF
.,TRBV30,few,TRBJ1-1,TGTGCCTGGAGACAACTTGGCCAAACAATGAACACTGAAGCTTTCTTT,CAWRQLGQTMNTEAFF
TRBD1,TRBV12-3/TRBV12-4,many,TRBJ2-2,TGTGCCAGCAGCCGACAGGGGGTGATTACCGGGGAGCTGTTTTTT,CASSRQGVITGELFF
.,TRBV6-2/TRBV6-3,.,TRBJ2-7,TGTGCCAGCAGTGGTTCCTACTCCTACGAGCAGTACTTC,CASSGSYSYEQYF
TRBD2,TRBV10-1,.,TRBJ2-1,TGCGCCAGCAGTACCTTAGCGGGGAGCGGCTACAATGAGCAGTTCTTC,CASSTLAGSGYNEQFF
.,TRBV9,few,TRBJ2-1,TGTGCCAGCAGCGTAGCTACGAACGAGGGAGGCAATGAGCAGTTCTTC,CASSVATNEGGNEQFF
TRBD2,TRBV4-2,.,TRBJ2-2,TGTGCCAGCAGCCAAGATTGGCGCCGGGCTAGCGGGAACACCGGGGAGCTGTTTTTT,CASSQDWRRASGNTGELFF
TRBD1,TRBV20-1,many,TRBJ2-7,TGCAGTGCGATGGGACAGTCCCACGAGCAGTACTTC,CSAMGQSHEQYF
.,TRBV12-3/TRBV12-4,many,TRBJ2-6,TGTGCCAGCAGTTTAGGTCCCTCTGGGGCCAACGTCCTGACTTTC,CASSLGPSGANVLTF
.,TRBV5-1,many,TRBJ1-1,TGCGCCAGCAGCTTGAATGCCTTGGGCACTGAAGCTTTCTTT,CASSLNALGTEAFF
TRBD2,TRBV9,few,TRBJ2-5,TGTGCCAGCAGCACCCCGGCTATAGCGGGAGGGGGAGAGACCCAGTACTTC,CASSTPAIAGGGETQYF
.,TRBV7-2,many,TRBJ2-5,TGTGCCAGCAGCTCCATAGAGACCCAGTACTTC,CASSSIETQYF
.,TRBV15,few,TRBJ2-3,TGTGCCACCAGCAGAGGAACGAGCACAGATACGCAGTATTTT,CATSRGTSTDTQYF
TRBD1,TRBV20-1,many,TRBJ1-2,TGCAGTGCTAGAGAGCCGGGACAGGCGTACTATGGCTACACCTTC,CSAREPGQAYYGYTF
.,TRBV9,.,TRBJ2-6,TGTGCCAGCAGCCAAGTGGGGGCCAACGTCCTGACTTTC,CASSQVGANVLTF
TRBD2,TRBV5-6,.,TRBJ2-1,TGTGCCAGCAGCACTGGACTAGCGGCAAGCCGATCTGAGCAGTTCTTC,CASSTGLAASRSEQFF
TRBD1,TRBV15,.,TRBJ1-2,TGTGCCACCAGCAGGGACAGGGGGCTCATTGGCTACACCTTC,CATSRDRGLIGYTF
.,TRBV13,.,TRBJ2-1,TGTGCCAGCAGCTTAGGTGGAGCGGCTGAGCAGTTCTTC,CASSLGGAAEQFF
TRBD1,TRBV5-1,.,TRBJ1-1,TGTGCCAGCAGCTTAGCGCGGGGTAGTACAGGGGCTTATACTGAAGCTTTCTTT,CASSLARGSTGAYTEAFF
.,TRBV7-9,.,TRBJ2-1,TGTGCCAGCAGCACAACGTACCATGAGCAGTTCTTC,CASSTTYHEQFF
.,TRBV30,.,TRBJ2-1,TGTGCCTGCCAAAGACAGAACAATGAGCAGTTCTTC,CACQRQNNEQFF
TRBD2,TRBV28,many,TRBJ2-7,TGTGCCAGCAGTTCCCCCCACCCGATGGCGGGAGGTATACCCTACGAGCAGTACTTC,CASSSPHPMAGGIPYEQYF
.,TRBV7-2,few,TRBJ1-1,TGTGCCAGCAGCACCGGGCGGGGGACTGAAGCTTCCTTT,CASSTGRGTEASF
.,TRBV30,.,TRBJ1-6,TGTGCCTGGAGTGTACCGGGCAGAAGCTCCTATAATTCACCCCTCCACTTT,CAWSVPGRSSYNSPLHF
.,TRBV11-2,.,TRBJ2-5,TGTGCCAGCAGCCTCGCCGGGTCGGGGCGACTGGAGTACTTC,CASSLAGSGRLEYF
TRBD1,TRBV11-2,.,TRBJ2-7,TGTGCCAGCAGCTTAGGAGGGACAGGGAGCCTCGAGCAGTACTTC,CASSLGGTGSLEQYF
TRBD1,TRBV12-3/TRBV12-4,.,TRBJ1-6,TGTGCCAGCAGCCCGACAGGGGGCGGTTCACCCCTCCACTTT,CASSPTGGGSPLHF
.,TRBV19,few,TRBJ2-2,TGTGCCAGTAGTATAGATTCGTCTCCGCCGATGGGGTCCGGGGAGCTGTTTTTT,CASSIDSSPPMGSGELFF
.,TRBV3-1,.,TRBJ2-3,TGTGCCAGCAGCCAAGGACAGGTTCAGTATTTT,CASSQGQVQYF
TRBD2,TRBV20-1,many,TRBJ2-3,TGCAGTGCTAGAGTAGGGACTATCAGCACAGATACGCAGTATTTT,CSARVGTISTDTQYF
TRBD1,TRBV6-1,many,TRBJ1-4,TGTGCCAGCAGTGAAGGGGACAGTAATGAAAAACTGTTTTTT,CASSEGDSNEKLFF
TRBD2,TRBV11-2,many,TRBJ2-1,TGTGCCAGCAGCCCCCGGGGGACTAGCGGGAGGTGGTCCTACAATGAGCAGTTCTTC,CASSPRGTSGRWSYNEQFF
TRBD2,TRBV6-1,few,TRBJ2-1,TGTGCCAGCAGTGAAACGGTGACTAGCTCTTACAATGAGCAGTTCTTC,CASSETVTSSYNEQFF
TRBD1,TRBV30,many,TRBJ2-1,TGTGCCTGGAGCGGGACAGGGGGCGATGAGCAGTTCTTC,CAWSGTGGDEQFF
TRBD1,TRBV4-2,.,TRBJ1-6,TGTGCCAGCAGCCAAGGGACAGGGCCCTGGTCACCCCTCCACTTT,CASSQGTGPWSPLHF
.,TRBV9,.,TRBJ2-7,TGTGCCAGCAGCGTAACGTCACGGGACTACGAGCAGTACTTC,CASSVTSRDYEQYF
TRBD2,TRBV24-1,few,TRBJ2-5,TGTGCCACCAGTGGGCCTACCGCGGGAGATCCCACAGAGACCCAGTACTTC,CATSGPTAGDPTETQYF
.,TRBV12-3/TRBV12-4,many,TRBJ2-3,TGTGCCAGCAGTTTTCGGGCGGTCACAGATACGCAGTATTTT,CASSFRAVTDTQYF
.,TRBV4-1,.,TRBJ1-2,TGCGCCAGCAGCCAAGAGCGGGGTGATGGCTGCACCTTC,CASSQERGDGCTF